The rows below give T cell receptor beta chains drawn from one sample of a study of coeliac disease. Assay: immunoSEQ multiplex PCR; the TCRdb copy retains only in-frame clones and omits some. The data hold roughly 3,700 clones, with 69% observed a single time. The sample comprised intraepithelial lymphocytes from the gut. The receptors were gathered from a man aged 25-40 years with celiac disease. The CDR3 runs from the conserved cysteine through the conserved F or W. D genes are given only for firm matches. The size of a clone is reported for some rows only, either as once, few or many, or as a class for expanded clones.

D	size	V	J	DNA	CDR3
.	.	TRBV7-3	TRBJ2-7	TGTGCCAGCAGCTTAATGGGCGGGAAGAGCTCCTACGAGCAGTACTTC	CASSLMGGKSSYEQYF
.	few	TRBV2	TRBJ1-4	TGTGCCAGCAGGCACCACAGGGAAAAACTGTTTTTT	CASRHHREKLFF
TRBD1	.	TRBV6-5	TRBJ2-7	TGTGCCAGCAGTGCCCGGACAGGAACCTCCTACGAGCAGTACTTC	CASSARTGTSYEQYF
.	.	TRBV25-1	TRBJ2-7	TGTGCCAGCAGTGGAGGGTATGAGCAGTACTTC	CASSGGYEQYF
.	once	TRBV5-1	TRBJ2-7	TGCGCCAGCAGCTTGGCTTTCTACGAGCAGTACTTC	CASSLAFYEQYF
.	few	TRBV11-2	TRBJ1-2	TGTGCCAGCAGCTTAGGCACCCAAGGAGGCTATGGCTACACCTTC	CASSLGTQGGYGYTF
.	.	TRBV7-2	TRBJ1-1	TGTGCCAGCAGCTTAGCACTCGAGGGTGAAGCTTTCTTT	CASSLALEGEAFF
TRBD2	.	TRBV6-6	TRBJ2-2	TGTGCCAGCAGTTATCTAGCGGGGACCGGGGAGCTGTTTTTT	CASSYLAGTGELFF
TRBD2	few	TRBV9	TRBJ2-3	TGTGCCAGCAGCGCTAGCGGGGGGGCAATGAATACGCAGTATTTT	CASSASGGAMNTQYF
TRBD1	.	TRBV5-4	TRBJ2-3	TGTGCCAGCAGCGTGGGACAGGATGGAGATACGCAGTATTTT	CASSVGQDGDTQYF
TRBD1	.	TRBV7-6	TRBJ2-7	TGTGCCAGCAGCGACGGACAGGGGGGAACCTACGAGCAGTACTTC	CASSDGQGGTYEQYF
.	few	TRBV5-4	TRBJ1-1	TGTGCCAGCAGCCCACACAGGGCCATGAACACTGAAGCTTTCTTT	CASSPHRAMNTEAFF
TRBD1	.	TRBV4-3	TRBJ1-4	TGCGCCAGCAGCCAAGAGACAGGGTTCACTAATGAAAAACTGTTTTTT	CASSQETGFTNEKLFF
.	once	TRBV19	TRBJ2-1	TGTGCCAGTAGTAAAGGGGGCGCGGGATACAATGAGCAGTTCTTC	CASSKGGAGYNEQFF
TRBD1	.	TRBV11-2	TRBJ2-7	TGTGCCAGCAGCCCCCGACCGACAGGGTACTACGAGCAGTACTTC	CASSPRPTGYYEQYF
TRBD1	.	TRBV5-1	TRBJ1-2	TGCGCCAGCAGCATAGGACAGGGTAGTAATGGCTACACCTTC	CASSIGQGSNGYTF
TRBD2	.	TRBV2	TRBJ2-5	TGTGCCAGCATCAGATCAGCGGGGGGCATTCAAGAGACCCAGTACTTC	CASIRSAGGIQETQYF
.	.	TRBV13	TRBJ2-7	TGTGCCAGCAGCTTTGGACAGTTCAACTCCTACGAGCAGTACTTC	CASSFGQFNSYEQYF
TRBD1	once	TRBV2	TRBJ1-6	TGTGCCAGCATACCGGGACAGACGACGGAGCCCCTCCACTTT	CASIPGQTTEPLHF
.	.	TRBV19	TRBJ1-5	TGTGCCAGTAGTATAGGCGTAAGGGGTTTTAGCAATCAGCCCCAGCATTTT	CASSIGVRGFSNQPQHF
TRBD1	few	TRBV6-6	TRBJ1-5	TGTGCCAGCAGTTACCGGGACAGCGCATCTTTT	CASSYRDSASF
TRBD2	.	TRBV7-2	TRBJ2-7	TGTGCCAGCAGCCCGGGGGCTAGCGGGACCTACGAGCAGTACTTC	CASSPGASGTYEQYF
TRBD1	.	TRBV7-2	TRBJ2-3	TGTGCCAGCAGCACACAGGGGAACACAGATACGCAGTATTTT	CASSTQGNTDTQYF